This entry lists 32 T cell receptor beta chains sequenced from one sample in a study of blood T cells in healthy people across ages. A sample-barcoded 5' primer and a J-beta primer mix were used in a second PCR of roughly 7 to 11 cycles. TCRdb ran MiXCR on the 5' RACE reads and lists one entry per CDR3 protein. The sample has roughly 680,000 distinct CDR3 sequences; 45% to 50% are singletons. The sequencing sample was made of blood. Receptors were obtained from an older woman in good health.

V gene TRBV27 combines with J gene TRBJ1-1; no definite D call. CDR1 and CDR2 from the germline V gene are MNHEY and SMNVEV (reference sequence). V lost 4 bases to trimming and J lost 1 base, with 10 bases between them. There are 14 residues in the CDR3. CDR3 region: CASSSPSKNTEAFF. CDR3 nucleotide sequence: TGTGCCAGCAGTTCCCCCTCAAAGAACACTGAAGCTTTCTTT.

This clonotype came up a few times. The rearrangement joins TRBV28 to TRBJ2-3, with D possibly called TRBD1 or TRBD2 (6 bases each). The ends were cut back, 3 bases at V and 0 bases at J, with 16 bases in the middle. CDR3 length: 17 amino acids. The V gene's germline CDR1 is MDHEN and CDR2 SYDVKM. The CDR3 region is CASSFPLTGTSTDTQYF. DNA of the CDR3: TGTGCCAGCAGTTTCCCGTTAACAGGGACTAGCACAGATACGCAGTATTTT.

This clonotype appeared a few times. The rearrangement joins TRBV29-1 to TRBJ2-1; TRBD1 aligns across 9 bases. Germline CDR1 reads SQVTM; CDR2 reads ANQGSEA. V lost 6 bases, J lost 6 bases, and 12 bases stayed unmatched. The CDR3 consists of 15 residues. The CDR3 is CSVTPTGGFGNEQFF. The CDR3 DNA reads as TGCAGCGTGACCCCGACAGGGGGGTTTGGCAATGAGCAGTTCTTC.

This clonotype was recorded many times. CDR3 nucleotide sequence: TGTGCCATCAAGCAACTAGCGGGAGGGCCAGATGAGCAGTTCTTC. As protein: CAIKQLAGGPDEQFF. The rearrangement links TRBV10-3 to TRBJ2-1, with 13 bases aligning to TRBD2. V lost 7 bases and J lost 8; bases outside the gene matches: 8. The CDR3 contains 15 residues. Looked up from germline, CDR1 is ENHRY and CDR2 is SYGVKD.

A remark on this clonotype: At one end, the junction sequence differs from germline, possibly due to a read error. This chain links TRBV7-7 with TRBJ2-3, with TRBD1 matching 8 bases. The CDR3 covers 15 residues. Germline V gene sequence: CDR1 SSHAT, CDR2 FNYEAQ (reference sequence). The CDR3 spells CASSADRDGADTQYF. The CDR3 region has the DNA TGTGCTAGCAGCGCGGACAGGGACGGGGCAGATACGCAGTATTTT.

The J gene is TRBJ2-1, the V gene TRBV9; weak D call: TRBD2 (5 bases). Trimming removed 3 bases from V and 0 bases from J, with 13 bases in between. Germline-derived CDR1 and CDR2 are SGDLS and YYNGEE. The CDR3 loop spans 16 amino acids. The CDR3 region has the DNA TGTGCCAGCAGCGCCGGAGCGGAGATCTCCTACAATGAGCAGTTCTTC. Its translation is CASSAGAEISYNEQFF.

This clonotype was found many times. The chain couples TRBV29-1 to TRBJ2-6; D call uncertain. The CDR3 spans 12 residues. In germline, CDR1 is SQVTM, CDR2 ANQGSEA. The V gene lost 6 bases and the J gene lost 0 bases, with 3 bases spanning the gap. This chain's CDR3 is CSVFSGANVLTF. The DNA for the CDR3 is TGCAGCGTCTTCTCTGGGGCCAACGTCCTGACTTTC.

Notes on this clonotype: Being one base from a much bigger clone, this may be a read error. The chain has TRBV29-1 and TRBJ1-2; 8 bases align to TRBD1. Trimming at V came to 2 bases and at J to 3 bases, leaving 11 bases not matched to a gene. Germline lookup yields CDR1 SQVTM and CDR2 ANQGSEA. This CDR3 region has 16 residues. The CDR3 DNA sequence: TGCAGCGTTGAACTGGGGACCGGGACAGGCGACTATGGCTACACCTTC. Its translation: CSVELGTGTGDYGYTF.

The chain links TRBV7-2 to TRBJ2-7, with TRBD2 matching 7 bases. Germline V gene sequence: CDR1 SGHTA, CDR2 FQGNSA. This CDR3 spans 15 amino acids. The J segment lost 0 bases and the V segment lost 5 bases, leaving 7 bases of the junction unmatched. CDR3 protein: CASSKPGGSSYEQYF. The CDR3 coding sequence is TGTGCCAGCAGCAAGCCCGGGGGGAGCTCCTACGAGCAGTACTTC.

The chain couples TRBV5-1 to TRBJ2-7, with a tentative D call TRBD2 (5 bases). The CDR3 has 11 amino acids. Germline CDR1 reads SGHRS; CDR2 reads YFSETQ. V gave up 2 bases and J gave up 5 bases, with 5 bases separating them. CDR3 in amino acids: CASSFGDEQYF. The CDR3 region has the DNA TGCGCCAGCAGCTTCGGGGACGAGCAGTACTTC. The whole variable domain, filled in from reference TRBV5-1 and TRBJ2-7, reads KAGVTQTPRYLIKTRGQQVTLSCSPISGHRSVSWYQQTPGQGLQFLFEYFSETQRNKGNFPGRFSGRQFSNSRSEMNVSTLELGDSALYLCASSFGDEQYFGPGTRLTVT.

This sequence joins TRBV2 and TRBJ2-3, with D perhaps assigned TRBD1 or TRBD2 (5 bases each). From germline, CDR1 is SNHLY and CDR2 FYNNEI. This CDR3 has 13 residues. Trimming took off 7 bases at V and 1 base at J, with 9 bases between the two ends. CDR3 protein: CASTGDGTDTQYF. The CDR3 DNA reads as TGTGCCAGCACCGGGGACGGCACAGATACGCAGTATTTT. The full variable domain, rest sourced from reference TRBV2 and TRBJ2-3, is EPEVTQTPSHQVTQMGQEVILRCVPISNHLYFYWYRQILGQKVEFLVSFYNNEISEKSEIFDDQFSVERPDGSNFTLKIRSTKLEDSAMYFCASTGDGTDTQYFGPGTRLTVL.

This clonotype was counted between two and nine times. This chain links TRBV7-9 with TRBJ1-2; 9 nucleotides agree with TRBD1. CDR1 is SEHNR and CDR2 is FQNEAQ in the germline V gene (reference sequence). After removal of 3 bases from V and 6 bases from J, the junction contained 8 bases not matched to a gene. This CDR3 spans 15 amino acids. The CDR3 loop reads CASSLGTGLSDGYTF. The CDR3, as DNA: TGTGCCAGCAGCTTGGGGACAGGGCTTTCCGATGGCTACACCTTC.

This chain uses TRBV21-1 with TRBJ1-5. TRBV21-1 is assigned pseudogene status. The CDR3 is made up of 16 amino acids. The CDR3 here is CASSKVVRSLNQPQHF. DNA for the CDR3: TGTGCCAGCAGCAAAGTGGTTCGCAGTCTCAATCAGCCCCAGCATTTT.

This clonotype was recorded a few times. The chain recombines TRBV20-1 with TRBJ2-3; 9 bases agree with TRBD2. Germline V gene data show CDR1 as DFQATT and CDR2 as SNEGSKA (reference sequence). The CDR3 is 17 residues long. V shed 1 base, J shed 4 bases, and the junction held 12 bases outside the gene matches. CDR3 loop: CSARGRGVAGEPDTQYF. CDR3 DNA: TGCAGTGCTAGAGGGAGGGGGGTAGCGGGAGAACCAGATACGCAGTATTTT.

About this clonotype itself: A read error may explain this, as a much larger clone is one base away. This chain joins TRBV3-1 and TRBJ1-2; D is perhaps TRBD1 (6 bases). Germline CDR1 reads LGHDT; CDR2 reads YNNKEL (reference sequence). V was trimmed by 3 bases and J by 2 bases, leaving 7 bases between them. CDR3 length: 13 residues. CDR3 sequence reads: CASSQGHNYGYTF. In DNA form, the CDR3 reads TGTGCCAGCAGCCAGGGACACAACTATGGCTACACCTTC.

CDR3 in amino acids: CASRDGRTRAFF. The CDR3 DNA follows: TGTGCCAGCAGGGACGGACGCACGAGAGCTTTCTTT. This chain joins TRBV6-2 or TRBV6-3 and TRBJ1-1, with unresolved D. This CDR3 contains 12 residues. Germline V lookup: CDR1 MNHEY, CDR2 SVGEGT. Deletions cut 6 bases from V and 10 bases from J, with 15 bases between.

V and J are TRBV28 and TRBJ2-5; weak D call: TRBD1 (5 bases). V lost 6 bases to trimming and J lost 4 bases, with 12 bases between them. The germline V gene has CDR1 MDHEN and CDR2 SYDVKM. The CDR3 consists of 13 residues. CDR3: CASRRTRAETQYF. DNA for the CDR3: TGTGCCAGCAGGCGGACAAGGGCAGAGACCCAGTACTTC.

For this clonotype: The junction differs from germline at one of its ends, possibly a read error. The rearrangement uses TRBV7-7 and TRBJ2-1, with 10 bases fitting TRBD2. Germline V gene data show CDR1 as SSHAT and CDR2 as FNYEAQ (reference sequence). The CDR3 spans 13 residues. The CDR3 DNA follows: TGTGCTAGCAGCCCCGGACTAGCGGTTGAGCAGTTCTTC. Protein sequence: CASSPGLAVEQFF.

As concerns this clonotype: At one boundary the junction diverges from the germline segment, which might be a read error. The CDR3 loop reads CASSLGLANNSPFHF. The CDR3 nucleotides read TGTGCCAGCAGCCTAGGATTGGCCAATAATTCACCCTTCCACTTT. The chain links TRBV7-2 to TRBJ1-6; D not resolved. Germline V lookup: CDR1 SGHTA, CDR2 FQGNSA. The CDR3 extends over 15 amino acids.

The CDR3 loop is CAISDLRLNEQYF. CDR3 bases: TGTGCCATCAGTGATTTGAGACTCAACGAGCAGTACTTC. The gene calls are TRBV10-3 and TRBJ2-7; D gene ambiguous. CDR1 and CDR2 (germline): ENHRY, SYGVKD. This CDR3 has 13 amino acids. Trimming shortened V by 3 bases and J by 5 bases, and 11 bases separated the two germline ends.

CDR3 nucleotide sequence: TGTGCCAGCAGCTTGGATAGGGCGGGCAAAAACATTCAGTACTTC. Amino acid sequence: CASSLDRAGKNIQYF. The rearrangement links TRBV7-2 to TRBJ2-4, with D possibly matching TRBD2 (5 bases). This CDR3 region has 15 residues. Germline assignment: CDR1 SGHTA and CDR2 FQGNSA. The V end lost 3 bases, the J end lost 3 bases, and 12 bases lay between the germline ends.

The J gene is TRBJ2-3, the V gene TRBV20-1; 8 bases align to TRBD2. The CDR3 totals 14 residues. After removal of 6 bases from V and 0 bases from J, the junction contained 5 bases not matched to a gene. The germline V gene has CDR1 DFQATT and CDR2 SNEGSKA (reference sequence). The CDR3 DNA reads TGCAGTGCCCGTAGCGGGACTAGCACAGATACGCAGTATTTT. As protein: CSARSGTSTDTQYF.

J is TRBJ2-1 and V is TRBV5-1; maybe TRBD2 (5 bases). Per germline, CDR1 SGHRS and CDR2 YFSETQ. V gave up 4 bases and J gave up 7 bases, with 18 bases separating them. The CDR3 contains 15 residues. Here the CDR3 reads CASSTLGAALNEQFF. The CDR3 DNA follows: TGCGCCAGCAGCACCCTGGGAGCGGCGCTAAATGAGCAGTTCTTC.

This chain links TRBV7-6 with TRBJ2-5; D may be TRBD1 (5 bases). Trimming took 5 bases from V and 7 from J, leaving 14 bases between them. The CDR3 has 13 residues. CDR1 is SGHVS and CDR2 is FNYEAQ in the germline V gene. The CDR3, as DNA: TGTGCCAGCAGCCCGCAGGGCGAAGGGACCCAGTACTTC. Translating gives CASSPQGEGTQYF.

This chain uses TRBV7-2 with TRBJ2-3; D remains unclear. Trimming removed 0 bases at V and 9 bases at J, with 7 bases between. There are 12 residues in the CDR3. CDR1 is SGHTA and CDR2 is FQGNSA in the germline V gene. CDR3 loop: CASSLAPSTQYF. The DNA for the CDR3 is TGTGCCAGCAGCTTAGCGCCGAGCACGCAGTATTTT.

With respect to this clonotype: This sequence may be a read error, since a much larger clone differs from it by one base. This chain links TRBV29-1 with TRBJ2-7; TRBD1 aligns across 9 bases. The germline CDR1 and CDR2 sequences are SQVTM and ANQGSEA. The J segment lost 5 bases and the V segment lost 8 bases, leaving 4 bases of the junction unmatched. CDR3 length equals 11 residues. The CDR3 protein is CSSRTGDEQYF. The CDR3 bases are TGCAGCAGCAGGACAGGGGACGAGCAGTACTTC.

The chain couples TRBV7-2 to TRBJ1-5, with no clear D. Germline V gene data show CDR1 as SGHTA and CDR2 as FQGNSA. V was pared by 4 bases and J by 1 base, with 5 bases between. The CDR3 covers 13 residues. The CDR3 DNA follows: TGTGCCAGCAGCTCCTCGAGCAATCAGCCCCAGCATTTT. Residues: CASSSSSNQPQHF.

This rearrangement joins TRBV11-2 to TRBJ2-3, with TRBD2 matching over 12 bases. This CDR3 is built from 17 residues. J gave up 4 bases and V 5 bases, and 10 bases lay outside the gene matches. CDR1 and CDR2 (germline): SGHAT, FQNNGV. CDR3 sequence reads: CASSAPLAGGNADTQYF. As DNA, the CDR3 is TGTGCCAGCAGCGCCCCACTAGCGGGGGGCAATGCAGATACGCAGTATTTT. Full variable domain (remainder filled in from reference TRBV11-2 and TRBJ2-3): EAGVAQSPRYKIIEKRQSVAFWCNPISGHATLYWYQQILGQGPKLLIQFQNNGVVDDSQLPKDRFSAERLKGVDSTLKIQPAKLEDSAVYLCASSAPLAGGNADTQYFGPGTRLTVL.

This chain uses TRBV5-1 with TRBJ1-1, with TRBD1 matching over 8 bases. The germline gives CDR1 SGHRS, CDR2 YFSETQ. V gave up 5 bases and J gave up 2 bases; unmatched junction bases: 11. The CDR3 runs to 16 residues. CDR3 sequence: CASRGGIGQGNTEAFF. The CDR3 DNA follows: TGCGCCAGCAGGGGGGGGATCGGACAGGGCAACACTGAAGCTTTCTTT.

This clonotype was detected ten times or more. The rearrangement links TRBV3-1 to TRBJ2-4, with 7 bases lining up with TRBD2. There are 15 residues in the CDR3. Germline CDR1 is LGHDT and CDR2 is YNNKEL (reference sequence). Trimming cost V 2 bases and J 7 bases; bases outside gene matches: 8. For the CDR3, the DNA is TGTGCCAGCAGCCAATGGCGGGAGAAGGGTAACATTCAGTACTTC. This encodes CASSQWREKGNIQYF.

This rearrangement joins TRBV7-9 to TRBJ2-5, with D perhaps TRBD1 (5 bases). The CDR3 is 15 amino acids. Between the trimmed V and J ends, which lost 4 bases and 2 bases, there was a span of 14 bases. The V gene's germline CDR1 is SEHNR and CDR2 FQNEAQ (reference sequence). The CDR3 sequence is CASSSPTDPQETQYF. CDR3 bases: TGTGCCAGCAGCTCCCCGACAGATCCGCAAGAGACCCAGTACTTC.

This chain links TRBV9 with TRBJ2-5; possible D gene TRBD1, 6 bases. The germline V gene has CDR1 SGDLS and CDR2 YYNGEE. The length of the CDR3 is 15 residues. Trimming stripped 5 bases from V and 4 bases from J, with 18 bases between. CDR3: CASSRNQGTLETQYF. The CDR3 region has the DNA TGTGCCAGCAGTCGAAACCAGGGGACGTTAGAGACCCAGTACTTC. Filled out from reference TRBV9 and TRBJ2-5, the complete variable domain reads DSGVTQTPKHLITATGQRVTLRCSPRSGDLSVYWYQQSLDQGLQFLIQYYNGEERAKGNILERFSAQQFPDLHSELNLSSLELGDSALYFCASSRNQGTLETQYFGPGTRLLVL.